Presented here are 28 T cell receptor beta chains from one specimen sequenced in a study of a mutant IDH1 vaccine in newly diagnosed glioma. Time point reported: baseline, week 1 (first vaccination visit). Noted treatment: pre-vaccination baseline after standard-of-care therapy. Measured with immunoSEQ multiplex PCR; TCRdb has only the in-frame clones, and not every one. The sample gives tens of thousands of clones, around three quarters of which show up once; less than 2% is in the top ten. Material: PBMCs, obtained from a glioma patient treated with radiotherapy, temozolomide or both. All receptors come from a woman in her forties with glioma.

The chain is built from TRBV4-3 and TRBJ2-7, with 10 positions matching TRBD1. This CDR3 is built from 15 residues. Germline V gene sequence: CDR1 LGHNA, CDR2 YSLEER. V trimming: 3 bases; J trimming: 7 bases; junction bases outside the gene matches: 9. CDR3 bases: TGCGCCAGCAGCCAGACCGGGACAGGGGCTGGTGAGCAGTACTTC. Its protein product is CASSQTGTGAGEQYF.

This clone was observed a single time. CDR3 sequence: CASSQDDRAYNEQFF. DNA of the CDR3: TGTGCCAGCAGCCAAGACGACCGGGCCTACAATGAGCAGTTCTTC. This chain uses TRBV9 with TRBJ2-1; D call uncertain. The CDR3 has 15 residues. The germline CDR1 and CDR2 sequences are SGDLS and YYNGEE. Trimming took 4 bases from V and 2 from J, leaving 13 bases between them.

This chain uses TRBV2 with TRBJ2-1; D remains ambiguous. Trimming stripped 6 bases from V and 9 bases from J, with 12 bases between. Germline assignment: CDR1 SNHLY and CDR2 FYNNEI. This CDR3 spans 12 amino acids. The CDR3 DNA sequence: TGTGCCAGCAGCTTGATTAGTGGTGAGCAGTTCTTC. Encoded protein: CASSLISGEQFF.

This rearrangement joins TRBV4-1 to TRBJ2-3; TRBD2 matches 7 bases. CDR3 length: 15 amino acids. J lost 5 bases, V lost 4 bases, and 9 bases had no gene match. Germline-derived CDR1 and CDR2 are MGHRA and YSYEKL. The CDR3, as DNA: TGCGCCAGCAGCCTCGGGACTAAGTTTGAAGATACGCAGTATTTT. This sequence encodes CASSLGTKFEDTQYF.

The chain joins TRBV5-4 to TRBJ1-1, with a tentative D call TRBD1 (5 bases). Germline loops: CDR1 SGHNT, CDR2 YYREEE (reference sequence). CDR3 length equals 14 residues. The ends were cut back, 0 bases at V and 2 bases at J, with 8 bases in the middle. In DNA form, the CDR3 reads TGTGCCAGCAGCTTGGCGGGGGATAACACTGAAGCTTTCTTT. Translated, it gives CASSLAGDNTEAFF.

This chain links TRBV5-1 with TRBJ2-7, with TRBD2 identical over 8 bases. V trimming: 0 bases; J trimming: 4 bases; junction bases outside the gene matches: 3. This CDR3 is built from 14 residues. CDR1 and CDR2 (germline): SGHRS, YFSETQ. CDR3 in DNA: TGCGCCAGCAGCTTGGTTCGGGGGGGTTACGAGCAGTACTTC. This translates into CASSLVRGGYEQYF.

The CDR3 here is CASSVQGAETGELFF. CDR3 DNA: TGCGCCAGCAGCGTACAGGGGGCAGAGACCGGGGAGCTGTTTTTT. The rearrangement uses TRBV5-1 and TRBJ2-2; the match to TRBD1 covers 9 bases. V trimming: 4 bases; J trimming: 5 bases; junction bases outside the gene matches: 6. This CDR3 has 15 residues. Germline-derived CDR1 and CDR2 are SGHRS and YFSETQ.

V gene TRBV6-4 combines with J gene TRBJ1-5; no reliable D call. V was cut by 0 bases and J by 6 bases, with 6 bases left in between. This CDR3 region has 13 residues. Germline values: CDR1 MRHNA, CDR2 SNTAGT. CDR3 amino acids: CASSDSKGQPQHF. CDR3 coding DNA: TGTGCCAGCAGTGACTCGAAGGGTCAGCCCCAGCATTTT.

The CDR3 protein is CASSLVATWNTEAFF. CDR3 nucleotide sequence: TGCGCCAGCAGCTTGGTGGCGACTTGGAACACTGAAGCTTTCTTT. The rearrangement uses TRBV5-1 and TRBJ1-1; D gene uncertain. V was shortened by 0 bases and J by 1 base, with 10 bases between the two germline ends. Germline V gene lookup returns CDR1 SGHRS and CDR2 YFSETQ. The CDR3 runs 15 residues.

Here the CDR3 reads CASSLEDRRTGELFF. The CDR3 DNA reads as TGTGCCAGCAGCTTGGAGGACCGACGCACCGGGGAGCTGTTTTTT. This chain uses TRBV5-4 with TRBJ2-2, with D unresolved. Trimming removed 0 bases at V and 4 bases at J, with 10 bases between. Germline CDR1 and CDR2: SGHNT and YYREEE (reference sequence). The CDR3 sequence is 15 residues long.

The chain is built from TRBV10-3 and TRBJ2-6; no reliable D call. Germline assignment: CDR1 ENHRY and CDR2 SYGVKD. This CDR3 has 15 residues. The germline V and J ends were trimmed by 6 bases and 0 bases, with 9 bases remaining between them. CDR3 in amino acids: CAIRTASSGANVLTF. The CDR3 nucleotides read TGTGCCATCAGGACGGCTAGCTCTGGGGCCAACGTCCTGACTTTC.

The sample holds a few counts of this clone. The chain recombines TRBV1 with TRBJ1-5; the tabulated D call, TRBD1, remains unverified against the DNA. TRBV1 represents a pseudogene. The CDR3 contains 19 residues. The CDR3 reads CTSSANRDSDKYSNQPQHF. In nucleotides, the CDR3 is TGCACCAGCAGCGCTAACCGGGACAGTGATAAATATAGCAATCAGCCCCAGCATTTT.

This sequence joins TRBV13 and TRBJ2-7; D may be TRBD2 (5 bases). Germline CDR1 PRHDT, CDR2 FYEKMQ (reference sequence). V lost 6 bases and J lost 2, with 14 bases in between. This CDR3 contains 14 residues. As DNA, the CDR3 is TGTGCCAGCAGTCTAGCCGAAAACCCCTACGAGCAGTACTTC. Protein sequence: CASSLAENPYEQYF.

The J gene is TRBJ2-7, the V gene TRBV9; D perhaps matches TRBD1 (7 bases). CDR1 SGDLS and CDR2 YYNGEE come from the germline V gene. Trimming stripped 0 bases from V and 5 bases from J, with 15 bases between. The CDR3 runs 15 residues. CDR3 sequence: CASSVDWRGRNEQYF. CDR3 bases: TGTGCCAGCAGCGTAGATTGGAGGGGGCGGAACGAGCAGTACTTC.

This chain connects TRBV30 to TRBJ1-5; tentative D call: TRBD1 (5 bases). With 5 bases removed from V and 6 bases from J, the gap between germline ends came to 17 bases. CDR3 length: 14 residues. The germline V gene encodes CDR1 GTSNPN and CDR2 SVGIG (reference sequence). The CDR3: CAWSLGGEGQPQHF. The CDR3 bases are TGTGCCTGGTCTCTCGGGGGGGAGGGTCAGCCCCAGCATTTT. Based on the CDR3 plus reference TRBV30 and TRBJ1-5, the full variable domain is SQTIHQWPATLVQPVGSPLSLECTVEGTSNPNLYWYRQAAGRGLQLLFYSVGIGQISSEVPQNLSASRPQDRQFILSSKKLLLSDSGFYLCAWSLGGEGQPQHFGDGTRLSIL.

The chain uses TRBV4-1 and TRBJ1-1; D gene unclear. This CDR3 spans 15 amino acids. V lost 1 base and J 4 bases, leaving 13 bases between the germline ends. CDR1 is MGHRA, CDR2 YSYEKL, per germline. CDR3 DNA sequence: TGCGCCAGCAGCCAAGTGAACGGAGGGTCCACTGAAGCTTTCTTT. This gives the protein CASSQVNGGSTEAFF.

V is TRBV10-3 and J is TRBJ2-3; D remains ambiguous. V was clipped by 3 bases and J by 2 bases, with 12 bases between them. The CDR3 sequence is 15 residues long. Germline CDR1 is ENHRY and CDR2 is SYGVKD. The CDR3 protein is CAISEDGSDTDTQYF. In nucleotides, the CDR3 is TGTGCCATCAGTGAAGATGGATCCGACACAGATACGCAGTATTTT.

This clone occurred a few times. V and J are TRBV19 and TRBJ1-4, with D uncertain. V gave up 0 bases and J gave up 7 bases, with 9 bases separating them. The CDR3 has 14 residues. Germline-derived CDR1 and CDR2 are LNHDA and SQIVND (reference sequence). This chain's CDR3 is CASSIDRRAEKLFF. The CDR3 DNA sequence: TGTGCCAGTAGTATAGACAGACGGGCTGAAAAACTGTTTTTT.

CDR3 nucleotide sequence: TGCGCCAGCAGCCAAGATTGGAGCCTTAATTCACCCCTCCACTTT. The encoded protein is CASSQDWSLNSPLHF. V and J are TRBV4-3 and TRBJ1-6; D gene unclear. Germline CDR1 and CDR2: LGHNA and YSLEER. V lost 0 bases and J 6 bases, leaving 9 bases between the germline ends. The CDR3 has 15 residues.

This clone came up once. The chain joins TRBV7-9 to TRBJ1-1; TRBD1 aligns across 7 bases. CDR1 and CDR2 from the germline V gene are SEHNR and FQNEAQ (reference sequence). CDR3 size: 16 residues. V gave up 5 bases and J gave up 6 bases; unmatched junction bases: 15. The CDR3 region is CASSPQGSSLVAEAFF. The DNA of the CDR3 is TGTGCCAGCAGCCCACAGGGGTCCTCTTTGGTCGCTGAAGCTTTCTTT.

The V and J genes are TRBV18 and TRBJ2-1, with a tentative D call TRBD2 (5 bases). Germline lookup yields CDR1 KGHSH and CDR2 LQKENI. Trimming pared 3 bases from V and 5 bases from J, leaving 11 bases between. This CDR3 comprises 14 residues. CDR3 amino acids: CASSPGVANNEQFF. The CDR3 DNA is TGTGCCAGCTCACCCGGGGTAGCCAACAATGAGCAGTTCTTC.

The V gene is TRBV19, the J gene TRBJ1-2; 7 nucleotides agree with TRBD1. The CDR3 spans 15 residues. Germline assignment: CDR1 LNHDA and CDR2 SQIVND (reference sequence). The V gene end was trimmed by 8 bases and the J gene end by 4 bases; junction bases not matched to a gene: 13. The CDR3 nucleotides are TGTGCCAGTGCCCCCTATCCCGGGACAGCCTATGGCTACACCTTC. This encodes CASAPYPGTAYGYTF.

This clone appeared a single time. This chain uses TRBV10-3 with TRBJ2-3, with TRBD2 matching over 8 bases. The ends lost 6 bases at V and 0 bases at J; junction bases unmatched: 11. This CDR3 comprises 17 residues. Germline CDR1 reads ENHRY; CDR2 reads SYGVKD. CDR3 protein: CAISAGAGGYSTDTQYF. CDR3 nucleotide sequence: TGTGCCATCAGCGCGGGGGCGGGGGGTTATAGCACAGATACGCAGTATTTT.

The rearrangement joins TRBV18 to TRBJ1-2; no clear D gene. The germline gives CDR1 KGHSH, CDR2 LQKENI. V was shortened by 1 base and J by 3 bases, with 9 bases between the two germline ends. This CDR3 has 14 residues. The CDR3 DNA reads as TGTGCCAGCTCACCACAACCCGACTACTATGGCTACACCTTC. This encodes CASSPQPDYYGYTF.

The chain is built from TRBV27 and TRBJ2-5; D possibly corresponds to TRBD1 (5 bases). Germline CDR1 MNHEY, CDR2 SMNVEV (reference sequence). The CDR3 loop spans 15 amino acids. The V end lost 3 bases, the J end lost 5 bases, and 16 bases lay between the germline ends. The CDR3 DNA reads as TGTGCCAGCAGTTTTTTGGGTTTGGGGCGGGAGACCCAGTACTTC. Amino acid sequence: CASSFLGLGRETQYF.

This clone was seen only a few times. This chain uses TRBV5-1 with TRBJ1-1; no reliable D call. The CDR3 is 11 amino acids. Germline CDR1 is SGHRS and CDR2 is YFSETQ. V dropped 7 bases and J dropped 10 bases, with 14 bases sitting between them. CDR3 DNA: TGCGCCAGCGGGGAGGTCCAGGCAGCTTTCTTT. It translates to CASGEVQAAFF.

The chain joins TRBV7-2 to TRBJ1-4; D might be TRBD1 (5 bases). The CDR3 sequence is 14 residues long. With 1 base removed from V and 5 bases from J, the gap between germline ends came to 8 bases. From germline, CDR1 is SGHTA and CDR2 FQGNSA. Here the CDR3 DNA reads TGTGCCAGCAGCTTAGACGGGACCAATGAAAAACTGTTTTTT. Encoded protein: CASSLDGTNEKLFF.

This clone came up a few times. V gene TRBV2 combines with J gene TRBJ1-5; TRBD1 aligns across 9 bases. This CDR3 has 14 amino acids. V was pared by 4 bases and J by 6 bases, with 4 bases of the junction left unmatched. The germline V gene encodes CDR1 SNHLY and CDR2 FYNNEI. The CDR3 sequence is CASSGQGEGQPQHF. The CDR3 region has the DNA TGTGCCAGCAGTGGACAGGGGGAGGGTCAGCCCCAGCATTTT. Complete variable domain (other parts from reference TRBV2 and TRBJ1-5): EPEVTQTPSHQVTQMGQEVILRCVPISNHLYFYWYRQILGQKVEFLVSFYNNEISEKSEIFDDQFSVERPDGSNFTLKIRSTKLEDSAMYFCASSGQGEGQPQHFGDGTRLSIL.